Below are 29 T cell receptor beta chains sequenced from a single sample in a study of T cells expressing NK-cell markers. TCRdb re-called the 5' RACE reads, yielding one record per CDR3 amino acid sequence without DNA. This sample's clone table lists approximately 440,000 distinct CDR3 sequences. What was sequenced was blood T cells: a sorted CD56 or NKG2C T cell subset, CD4+ or CD8+ T cells, or bulk PBMC T cells (not recorded which). These receptors originate from a woman in her 50s in good health.

This chain's CDR3 is CASSFPLGTNNNEQFF. The chain combines TRBV11-2 with TRBJ2-1; TCRdb proposes TRBD2, but this gene call is untestable without DNA. Germline assignment: CDR1 SGHAT and CDR2 FQNNGV. The CDR3 sequence is 16 residues long.

This chain connects TRBV15 to TRBJ2-5; lacking DNA, the TRBD1 call made by TCRdb goes unchecked. The germline V gene has CDR1 LNHNV and CDR2 YYDKDF (reference sequence). The CDR3 runs 12 residues. The CDR3 sequence is CATSRGAETQYF.

The genes are TRBV14 and TRBJ2-5; the D call from TCRdb, TRBD2, cannot be confirmed without DNA. Looked up from germline, CDR1 is SGHDN and CDR2 is FVKESK. The CDR3 covers 15 residues. The CDR3 is CASSQVKGPGETQYF.

This rearrangement joins TRBV5-8 to TRBJ2-5; with no DNA, the TCRdb D assignment of TRBD1 cannot be verified. CDR1 SGHTS and CDR2 YDEGEE come from the germline V gene. This CDR3 has 13 amino acids. The CDR3 reads CASNRQGRETQYF.

The gene calls are TRBV27 and TRBJ2-2. CDR1 is MNHEY and CDR2 is SMNVEV in the germline V gene (reference sequence). The CDR3 has 13 amino acids. The CDR3 reads CASKLGPTGELFF.

The gene calls are TRBV5-1 and TRBJ2-1; the D call of TRBD2 rests on TCRdb alone, since no DNA is present to check it. The germline V gene encodes CDR1 SGHRS and CDR2 YFSETQ. The CDR3 is 19 residues long. CDR3 in amino acids: CASSSWTSGSRGSYNEQFF.

The chain carries TRBV12-5 and TRBJ2-3; the D call of TRBD2 rests on TCRdb alone, since no DNA is present to check it. The CDR3 contains 16 residues. Germline V gene data show CDR1 as LGHNT and CDR2 as FRNRAP. CDR3 loop: CASGFKLAGEKDTQYF.

The genes are TRBV12-3 or TRBV12-4 and TRBJ2-5. The CDR3 is made up of 12 amino acids. The CDR3 sequence: CASSLIQETQYF.

This chain joins TRBV27 and TRBJ2-6; the TRBD1 assignment by TCRdb is unverifiable without DNA. Looked up from germline, CDR1 is MNHEY and CDR2 is SMNVEV (reference sequence). The length of the CDR3 is 15 residues. CDR3 residues: CASSPLISGANVLTF. Full variable domain (rest looked up from reference TRBV27 and TRBJ2-6): EAQVTQNPRYLITVTGKKLTVTCSQNMNHEYMSWYRQDPGLGLRQIYYSMNVEVTDKGDVPEGYKVSRKEKRNFPLILESPSPNQTSLYFCASSPLISGANVLTFGAGSRLTVL.

The chain joins TRBV5-1 to TRBJ1-4. The CDR3 runs 15 residues. Germline V lookup: CDR1 SGHRS, CDR2 YFSETQ. The CDR3 is CASSLAEEGGEKLFF. The whole variable domain, filled in from reference TRBV5-1 and TRBJ1-4, reads KAGVTQTPRYLIKTRGQQVTLSCSPISGHRSVSWYQQTPGQGLQFLFEYFSETQRNKGNFPGRFSGRQFSNSRSEMNVSTLELGDSALYLCASSLAEEGGEKLFFGSGTQLSVL.

The CDR3 sequence is CASRLGLTSYNEQFF. This chain joins TRBV12-3 or TRBV12-4 and TRBJ2-1; with no DNA, the TCRdb D assignment of TRBD2 cannot be verified. CDR3 length: 15 residues.

The chain links TRBV10-3 to TRBJ1-1. The CDR3 covers 15 residues. Germline-derived CDR1 and CDR2 are ENHRY and SYGVKD. CDR3: CAISEQEIPNTEAFF.

The chain combines TRBV7-8 with TRBJ2-6. Germline V gene lookup returns CDR1 SGHVS and CDR2 FQNEAQ. This CDR3 region has 14 residues. This chain's CDR3 is CASSLARGANVLTF.

J is TRBJ2-7 and V is TRBV3-1; without DNA, the TCRdb call of TRBD1 cannot be checked. The V gene's germline CDR1 is LGHDT and CDR2 YNNKEL (reference sequence). This CDR3 region has 15 residues. The CDR3 reads CASSQEGARTYEQYF.

This chain uses TRBV7-2 with TRBJ2-1; TCRdb selects TRBD2, and the lack of DNA leaves this call unchecked. Germline CDR1 reads SGHTA; CDR2 reads FQGNSA. This CDR3 comprises 17 residues. The CDR3 loop is CASSTLVGGLIYNEQFF.

The chain employs TRBV11-2 and TRBJ1-6. Germline-derived CDR1 and CDR2 are SGHAT and FQNNGV. CDR3 length: 15 amino acids. CDR3 amino acids: CASSFSTRDNSPLHF.

The chain carries TRBV15 and TRBJ1-4; with no DNA, the TCRdb D assignment of TRBD1 cannot be verified. CDR3 size: 14 residues. In germline, CDR1 is LNHNV, CDR2 YYDKDF (reference sequence). CDR3: CATSQDRFERKLFF.

The gene calls are TRBV6-1 and TRBJ2-2. The CDR3 totals 14 residues. Germline V gene lookup returns CDR1 MNHNS and CDR2 SASEGT. CDR3 amino acids: CASRVAGWYGELFF.

This chain links TRBV20-1 with TRBJ2-3; TCRdb's D gene call, TRBD1, goes unchecked for lack of DNA. Germline V gene data show CDR1 as DFQATT and CDR2 as SNEGSKA (reference sequence). This CDR3 region has 12 residues. The CDR3 sequence is CSARDVQGGQYF.

CDR3 sequence reads: CASSIRTSGAYNEQFF. V and J are TRBV7-9 and TRBJ2-1; TCRdb indicates TRBD2, and absent DNA this call remains unverified. CDR3 length: 16 residues. The germline gives CDR1 SEHNR, CDR2 FQNEAQ (reference sequence).

This rearrangement joins TRBV27 to TRBJ1-6; TCRdb reports TRBD1, a call that lacks DNA to check it against. Germline V gene data show CDR1 as MNHEY and CDR2 as SMNVEV (reference sequence). CDR3 length equals 16 residues. CDR3 residues: CASKPSPGQGDSPLHF.

The V call is TRBV5-6, the J call TRBJ2-2; the D call from TCRdb, TRBD1, cannot be confirmed without DNA. This CDR3 contains 16 residues. Germline V lookup: CDR1 SGHDT, CDR2 YYEEEE. The CDR3 is CASSFFGGKNTGELFF.

CDR3 sequence: CSVPGTVKNKAKNIQYF. V is TRBV29-1 and J is TRBJ2-4; TCRdb's D call, TRBD1, is unchecked because there is no DNA. This CDR3 has 17 amino acids. The germline V gene has CDR1 SQVTM and CDR2 ANQGSEA.

The rearrangement links TRBV5-1 to TRBJ2-3; the D call of TRBD2 rests on TCRdb alone, since no DNA is present to check it. CDR1 and CDR2 from the germline V gene are SGHRS and YFSETQ. This CDR3 has 17 residues. The CDR3 sequence: CASSRNPDSRYTDTQYF.

The chain has TRBV6-1 and TRBJ2-3. Germline-derived CDR1 and CDR2 are MNHNS and SASEGT. The CDR3 sequence is 14 residues long. CDR3 region: CASSEVFSTDTQYF.

The chain has TRBV15 and TRBJ1-2; TCRdb gives TRBD1 as the D gene, but with no DNA this cannot be confirmed. CDR1 is LNHNV and CDR2 is YYDKDF in the germline V gene (reference sequence). This CDR3 region has 17 residues. Here the CDR3 reads CATSRAPGQAEVQGYTF.

This sequence joins TRBV9 and TRBJ2-6; TCRdb designates TRBD1, a call that cannot be tested without DNA. The CDR3 is made up of 19 amino acids. Germline V gives CDR1 SGDLS, CDR2 YYNGEE. CDR3 amino acids: CASSGAPRDRDFGANVLTF. Based on the CDR3 plus reference TRBV9 and TRBJ2-6, the full variable domain is DSGVTQTPKHLITATGQRVTLRCSPRSGDLSVYWYQQSLDQGLQFLIQYYNGEERAKGNILERFSAQQFPDLHSELNLSSLELGDSALYFCASSGAPRDRDFGANVLTFGAGSRLTVL.

The CDR3 spells CASSLLPTQLNEQFF. The chain has TRBV19 and TRBJ2-1; the TRBD2 assignment by TCRdb is unverifiable without DNA. CDR1 LNHDA and CDR2 SQIVND come from the germline V gene (reference sequence). The CDR3 length is 15 residues. Full variable domain (remainder filled in from reference TRBV19 and TRBJ2-1): DGGITQSPKYLFRKEGQNVTLSCEQNLNHDAMYWYRQDPGQGLRLIYYSQIVNDFQKGDIAEGYSVSREKKESFPLTVTSAQKNPTAFYLCASSLLPTQLNEQFFGPGTRLTVL.

The chain has TRBV3-1 and TRBJ2-1; the TRBD1 assignment by TCRdb is unverifiable without DNA. The CDR3 extends over 14 amino acids. The germline V gene has CDR1 LGHDT and CDR2 YNNKEL (reference sequence). The CDR3 sequence is CASSQDVRGNEQFF.